Detailed here is one T cell receptor beta chain. The sample comes from a study of blood T cell repertoires in COVID-19. This CDR3 has 14 residues. Per germline, CDR1 LGHNA and CDR2 YNFKEQ. V was trimmed by 0 bases and J by 6 bases, leaving 11 bases between them. Produced via immunoSEQ multiplex PCR; TCRdb's table is partial and in-frame only. Of about 300,000 clones in the sample, over 85% were seen once. Sequencing used PBMCs or T cells enriched from blood (not recorded which). The chain employs TRBV4-2 and TRBJ1-2; D gene unclear. This TCR derives from a woman aged 50 to 60 who had been exposed to COVID-19. This CDR3 reads CASSQDWAEDGYTF. The DNA for the CDR3 is TGTGCCAGCAGCCAAGATTGGGCGGAGGATGGCTACACCTTC.